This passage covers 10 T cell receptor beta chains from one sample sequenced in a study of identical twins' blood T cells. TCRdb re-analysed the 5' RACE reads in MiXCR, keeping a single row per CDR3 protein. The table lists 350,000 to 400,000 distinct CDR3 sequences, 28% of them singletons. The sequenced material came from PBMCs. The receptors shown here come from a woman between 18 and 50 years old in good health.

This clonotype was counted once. The CDR3 nucleotides are TGTGCCAGCGGAATCGGCGGGAGGGAGCTGTTTTTT. Encoded protein: CASGIGGRELFF. The chain combines TRBV13 with TRBJ2-2; a possible D gene is TRBD2 (6 bases). The CDR3 sequence is 12 residues long. The V and J ends lost 8 bases and 9 bases respectively, with 13 bases between them. CDR1 is PRHDT and CDR2 is FYEKMQ in the germline V gene (reference sequence).

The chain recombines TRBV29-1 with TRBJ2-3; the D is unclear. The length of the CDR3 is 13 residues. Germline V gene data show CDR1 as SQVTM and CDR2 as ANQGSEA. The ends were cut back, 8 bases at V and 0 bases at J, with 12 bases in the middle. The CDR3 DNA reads TGCAGCATAAGTACTACTAGCACAGATACGCAGTATTTT. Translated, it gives CSISTTSTDTQYF.

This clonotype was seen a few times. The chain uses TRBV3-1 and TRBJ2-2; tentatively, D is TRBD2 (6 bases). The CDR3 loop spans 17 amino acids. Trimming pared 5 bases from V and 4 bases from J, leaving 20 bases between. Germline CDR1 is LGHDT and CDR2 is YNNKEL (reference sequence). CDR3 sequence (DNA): TGTGCCAGCAGCACTCACCCGGCGGGGAGGATCACCGGGGAGCTGTTTTTT. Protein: CASSTHPAGRITGELFF.

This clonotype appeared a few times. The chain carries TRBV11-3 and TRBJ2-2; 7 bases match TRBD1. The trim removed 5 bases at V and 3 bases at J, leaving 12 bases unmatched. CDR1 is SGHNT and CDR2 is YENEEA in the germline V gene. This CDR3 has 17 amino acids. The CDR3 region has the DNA TGTGCCAGCAGCCCGCGTGCCGGGACAGACTACACCGGGGAGCTGTTTTTT. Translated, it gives CASSPRAGTDYTGELFF. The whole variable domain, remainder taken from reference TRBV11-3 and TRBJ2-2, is EAGVVQSPRYKIIEKKQPVAFWCNPISGHNTLYWYLQNLGQGPELLIRYENEEAVDDSQLPKDRFSAERLKGVDSTLKIQPAELGDSAVYLCASSPRAGTDYTGELFFGEGSRLTVL.

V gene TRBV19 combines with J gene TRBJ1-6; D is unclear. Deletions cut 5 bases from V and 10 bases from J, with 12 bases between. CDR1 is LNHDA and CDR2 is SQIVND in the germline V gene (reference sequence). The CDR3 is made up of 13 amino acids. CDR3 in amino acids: CASSLRQASPLHF. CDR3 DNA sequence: TGTGCCAGTAGTCTTCGTCAGGCCTCACCCCTCCACTTT.

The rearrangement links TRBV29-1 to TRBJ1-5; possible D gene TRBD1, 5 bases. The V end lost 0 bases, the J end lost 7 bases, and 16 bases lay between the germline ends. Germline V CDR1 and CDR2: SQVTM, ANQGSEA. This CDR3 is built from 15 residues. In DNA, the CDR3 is TGCAGCGTTGAAGATGACGGGGCGGGAGGGCAGCCCCAGCATTTT. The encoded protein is CSVEDDGAGGQPQHF.

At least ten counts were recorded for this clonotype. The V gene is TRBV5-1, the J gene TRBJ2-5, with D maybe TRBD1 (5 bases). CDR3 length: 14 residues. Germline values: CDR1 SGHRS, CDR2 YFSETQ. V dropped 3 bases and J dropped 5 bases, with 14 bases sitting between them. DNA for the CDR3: TGCGCCAGCAGCTCGACAGCCTTTCGGGAGACCCAGTACTTC. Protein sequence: CASSSTAFRETQYF.

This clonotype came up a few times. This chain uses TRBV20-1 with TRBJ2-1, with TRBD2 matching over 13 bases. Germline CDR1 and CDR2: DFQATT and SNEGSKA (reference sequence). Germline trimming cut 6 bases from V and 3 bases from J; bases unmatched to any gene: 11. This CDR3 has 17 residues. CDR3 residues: CSATPGLAGQLYNEQFF. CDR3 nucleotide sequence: TGCAGTGCAACACCGGGACTAGCGGGACAACTCTACAATGAGCAGTTCTTC.

Here the CDR3 DNA reads TGCGCCAGCAGCTCTGATCTCCCGGACACCGGGGAGCTGTTTTTT. Amino acids: CASSSDLPDTGELFF. This rearrangement joins TRBV5-1 to TRBJ2-2; unclear D gene. CDR1 is SGHRS, CDR2 YFSETQ, per germline. Trimming left V 3 bases short and J 3 bases short, with 12 bases between. The CDR3 spans 15 residues.

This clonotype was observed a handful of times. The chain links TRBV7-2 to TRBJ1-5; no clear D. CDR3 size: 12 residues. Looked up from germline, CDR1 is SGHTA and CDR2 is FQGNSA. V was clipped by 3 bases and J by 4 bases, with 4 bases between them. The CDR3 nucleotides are TGTGCCAGCAGCTTCAATAATCAGCCCCAGCATTTT. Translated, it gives CASSFNNQPQHF.